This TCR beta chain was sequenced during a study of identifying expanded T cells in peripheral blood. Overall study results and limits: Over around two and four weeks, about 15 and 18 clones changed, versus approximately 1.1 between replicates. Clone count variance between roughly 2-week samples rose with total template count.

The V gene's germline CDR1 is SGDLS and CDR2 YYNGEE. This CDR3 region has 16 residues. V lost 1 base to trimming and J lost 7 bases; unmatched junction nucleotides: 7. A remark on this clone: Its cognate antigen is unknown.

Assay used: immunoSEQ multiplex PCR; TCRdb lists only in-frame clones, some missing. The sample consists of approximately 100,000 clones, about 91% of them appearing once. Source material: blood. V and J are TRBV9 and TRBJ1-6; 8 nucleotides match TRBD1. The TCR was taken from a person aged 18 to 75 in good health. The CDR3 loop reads CASSVSWTGTNSPLHF. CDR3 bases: TGTGCCAGCAGCGTATCTTGGACAGGGACCAATTCACCCCTCCACTTT. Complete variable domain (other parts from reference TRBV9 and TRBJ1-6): DSGVTQTPKHLITATGQRVTLRCSPRSGDLSVYWYQQSLDQGLQFLIQYYNGEERAKGNILERFSAQQFPDLHSELNLSSLELGDSALYFCASSVSWTGTNSPLHFGNGTRLTVT.